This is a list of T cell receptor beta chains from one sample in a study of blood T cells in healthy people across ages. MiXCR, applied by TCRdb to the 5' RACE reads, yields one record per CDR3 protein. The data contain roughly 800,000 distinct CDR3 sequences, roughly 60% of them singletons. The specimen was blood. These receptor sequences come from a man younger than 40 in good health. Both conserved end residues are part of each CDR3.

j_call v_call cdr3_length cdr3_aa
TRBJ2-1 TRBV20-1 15 CSASHGGGRYNEQFF
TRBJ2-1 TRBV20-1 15 CSTFPDGAVYNEQFF
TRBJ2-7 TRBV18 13 CASSPYNGVEQYF
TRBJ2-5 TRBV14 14 CASSDHGAIETQYF
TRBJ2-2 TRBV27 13 CASSPWGTGELFF
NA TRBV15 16 CATSRVKREYIYEQYF
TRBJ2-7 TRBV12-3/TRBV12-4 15 CASSLATGVSYEQYF
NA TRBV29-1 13 CSALTTGSGTQYF
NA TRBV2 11 CASRNFGTQYF
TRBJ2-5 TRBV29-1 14 CSVRGVLATETQYF
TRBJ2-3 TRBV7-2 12 CASSSYTDKQYF
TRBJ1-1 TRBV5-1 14 CASSLAGQGAEAFF
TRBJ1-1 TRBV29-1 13 CSVLTGDRTEAFF
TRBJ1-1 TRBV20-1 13 CSARTVVNTEAFF
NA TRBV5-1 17 CASSFGGRLAGAETQFF
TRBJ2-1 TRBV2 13 CASSTDYNNEQFF
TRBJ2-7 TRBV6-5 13 CASEGASPGEQYF
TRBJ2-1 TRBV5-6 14 CASSKRGVYNEQFF
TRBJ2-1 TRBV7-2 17 CASSLAPPSSSYNEQFF
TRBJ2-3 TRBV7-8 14 CASSPAAITDTQYF
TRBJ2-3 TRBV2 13 CASGAGRTDTQYF
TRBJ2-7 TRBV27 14 CASSRYRATYEQYF
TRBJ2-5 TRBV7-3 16 CASSPPDRGRLETQYF
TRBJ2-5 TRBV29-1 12 CSVVGGWETQYF
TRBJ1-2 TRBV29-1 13 CSASGQNNYGYTF
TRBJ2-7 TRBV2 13 CAGRKGQATEQYF
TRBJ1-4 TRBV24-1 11 CATSFGEKLFF
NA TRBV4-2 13 CASSQMLRKTQYF
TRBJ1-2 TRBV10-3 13 CAISFDRESGYTF
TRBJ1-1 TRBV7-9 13 CASSKEMGTEAFF
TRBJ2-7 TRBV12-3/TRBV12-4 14 CASRQGDGSYEQYF
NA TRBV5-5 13 CASSLVEGVEQYF
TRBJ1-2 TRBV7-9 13 CASSPYTNYGYTF
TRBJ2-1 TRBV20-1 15 CSARDPRSSYNEQFF
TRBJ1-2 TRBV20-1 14 CSARPTGGDYGYTF
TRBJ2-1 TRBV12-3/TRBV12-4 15 CASSYWDRGYNEQFF
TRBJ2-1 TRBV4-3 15 CASSQLLSSYNEQFF
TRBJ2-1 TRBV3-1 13 CASSQAAGGEQFF
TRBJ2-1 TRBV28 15 CASSLGTSDRNEQFF
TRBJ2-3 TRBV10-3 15 CASSEMLGTTDTQYF
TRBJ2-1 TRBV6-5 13 CASSYGKPDEQFF